This TCR beta chain originates from a study of cytomegalovirus exposure and HLA in healthy donors. The V and J ends lost 3 bases and 5 bases respectively, with 8 bases between them. CDR3 length equals 13 residues. Per germline, CDR1 MGHDK and CDR2 SYGVNS. Comment on this clone: Its antigen remains unknown.

PCR amplification relied on 60 Vbeta primers (plus 13 Jbeta primers). TCRdb's copy holds only in-frame clones and misses some; the assay was immunoSEQ multiplex PCR. The sample lists some 110,000 clones, 70% to 85% seen once, with about 0.8% in the top ten. Overall study findings and caveats: Cytomegalovirus association was assigned to approximately 160 TCR beta chains.

This receptor was obtained from a boy between 5 and 17 years old in good health and CMV-seronegative. The chain carries TRBV25-1 and TRBJ2-1; D remains ambiguous. Sequencing used PBMCs. CDR3: CASSDRRNNEQFF. The CDR3 nucleotides read TGTGCCAGCAGTGACCGCAGAAACAATGAGCAGTTCTTC. Full variable domain (rest looked up from reference TRBV25-1 and TRBJ2-1): EADIYQTPRYLVIGTGKKITLECSQTMGHDKMYWYQQDPGMELHLIHYSYGVNSTEKGDLSSESTVSRIRTEHFPLTLESARPSHTSQYLCASSDRRNNEQFFGPGTRLTVL.